This paragraph covers one TCR beta chain sequence. This entry belongs to a study of blood T cell repertoires in COVID-19. The overall study: The United States, Italy and Spain supplied acute and convalescent COVID-19 samples.

Clones were sequenced by immunoSEQ multiplex PCR, and TCRdb holds only the in-frame ones, with some missing. In the table there are under 300,000 clones, 60% to 75% of which are singletons. Per germline, CDR1 SGHTA and CDR2 FQGNSA. Trimming shortened V by 5 bases and J by 7 bases, and 12 bases separated the two germline ends. This CDR3 is 13 amino acids long. The specimen was peripheral blood. The chain joins TRBV7-2 to TRBJ1-5; D unresolved. This receptor was taken from a woman older than 75 with acute or convalescent COVID-19. The CDR3 reads CASSVARFQPQHF. In nucleotides, the CDR3 is TGTGCCAGCAGCGTTGCACGGTTCCAGCCCCAGCATTTT.